This T cell receptor beta chain was found in a study of OX40 agonist ivuxolimab in advanced cancers. On the study more broadly: An agonistic human IgG2 monoclonal antibody against OX40 (CD134) was given.

V was shortened by 2 bases and J by 5 bases, with 9 bases between the two germline ends. Germline CDR1 and CDR2: SSHAT and FNYEAQ (reference sequence). The CDR3 has 13 residues. Libraries were prepared by immunoSEQ multiplex PCR; TCRdb keeps only in-frame clonotypes and omits some of them. The sample lists around 100,000 clones, 75% to 90% occurring once. This rearrangement joins TRBV7-7 to TRBJ2-5; D not certain. Sequences were derived from CD4+ or CD8+ T cells sorted from blood, sampled in a trial of the OX40 agonist ivuxolimab. This clonotype was sampled from an adult with an advanced solid tumor such as melanoma, head and neck, liver or kidney cancer. The CDR3 nucleotides are TGTGCCAGCAGCTTACACCCCAGGGAGACCCAGTACTTC. Translating gives CASSLHPRETQYF. Based on the CDR3 plus reference TRBV7-7 and TRBJ2-5, the full variable domain is GAGVSQSPRYKVTKRGQDVTLRCDPISSHATLYWYQQALGQGPEFLTYFNYEAQPDKSGLPSDRFSAERPEGSISTLTIQRTEQRDSAMYRCASSLHPRETQYFGPGTRLLVL.